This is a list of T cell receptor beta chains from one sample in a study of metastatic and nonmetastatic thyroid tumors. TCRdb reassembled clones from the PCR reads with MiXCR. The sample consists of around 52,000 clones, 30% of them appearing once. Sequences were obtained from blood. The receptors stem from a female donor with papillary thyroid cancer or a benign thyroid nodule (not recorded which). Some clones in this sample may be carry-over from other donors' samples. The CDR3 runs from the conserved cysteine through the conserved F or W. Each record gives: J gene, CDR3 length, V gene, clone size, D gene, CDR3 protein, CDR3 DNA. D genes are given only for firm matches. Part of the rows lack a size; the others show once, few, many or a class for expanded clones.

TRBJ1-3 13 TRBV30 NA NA CAWIPHGGNTIYF TGTGCCTGGATCCCCCACGGGGGAAACACCATATATTTT
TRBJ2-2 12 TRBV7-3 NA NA CASSSDTGELFF TGTGCCAGCAGTAGCGACACCGGGGAGCTGTTTTTT
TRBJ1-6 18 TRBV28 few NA CASSWGLGTYPYNSPLHF TGTGCCAGCAGTTGGGGACTAGGAACGTACCCCTATAATTCACCCCTCCACTTT
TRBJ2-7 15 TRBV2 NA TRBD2 CASKLAAPGVYEQYF TGTGCCAGCAAACTAGCGGCCCCGGGGGTTTACGAGCAGTACTTC
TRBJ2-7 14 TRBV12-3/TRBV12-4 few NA CASSTSEGRYEQYF TGTGCCAGCAGTACCTCGGAGGGCCGGTACGAGCAGTACTTC
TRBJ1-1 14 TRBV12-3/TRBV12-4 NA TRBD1 CASSRDRDRTEAFF TGTGCCAGCAGCCGAGACAGGGACCGGACTGAAGCTTTCTTT
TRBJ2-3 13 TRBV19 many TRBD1 CATSGQHTDTQYF TGTGCCACCTCGGGACAGCACACAGATACGCAGTATTTT
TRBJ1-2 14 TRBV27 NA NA CASSQTRENYGYTF TGTGCCAGCAGTCAGACCAGGGAGAACTATGGCTACACCTTC
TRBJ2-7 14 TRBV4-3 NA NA CASSLGESTYEQYF TGCGCCAGCAGCCTAGGCGAGTCCACCTACGAGCAGTACTTC
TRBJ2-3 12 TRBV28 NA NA CASSLSEDTQYF TGTGCCAGCAGTTTATCCGAAGATACGCAGTATTTT
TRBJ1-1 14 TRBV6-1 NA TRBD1 CASSLGQVRTEAFF TGTGCCAGCAGCCTCGGACAGGTTCGTACTGAAGCTTTCTTT
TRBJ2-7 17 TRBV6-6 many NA CASSYLVSSGPRVEQYF TGTGCCAGCAGTTATTTAGTCTCCAGCGGGCCGAGGGTCGAGCAGTACTTC
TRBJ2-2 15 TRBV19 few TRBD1 CASTLGQGNTGELFF TGTGCCAGTACTCTGGGACAGGGGAACACCGGGGAGCTGTTTTTT
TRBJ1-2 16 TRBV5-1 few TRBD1 CPSSLPDLTGDNGYTF TGCCCCAGCAGCTTGCCGGACCTAACAGGGGACAATGGCTACACCTTC
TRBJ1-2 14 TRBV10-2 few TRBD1 CASSESRQGLGYTF TGCGCCAGCAGTGAGTCTCGACAGGGTTTGGGCTACACCTTC
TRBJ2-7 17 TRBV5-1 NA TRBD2 CASSLGPRLAGSDEQYF TGCGCCAGCAGCTTGGGGCCCCGACTAGCGGGATCGGACGAGCAGTACTTC
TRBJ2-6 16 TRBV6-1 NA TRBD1 CASETGGGSGANVLTF TGTGCCAGCGAGACAGGGGGTGGCTCTGGGGCCAACGTCCTGACTTTC
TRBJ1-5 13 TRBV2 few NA CASSGGENQPQHF TGTGCCAGCAGTGGAGGGGAAAATCAGCCCCAGCATTTT
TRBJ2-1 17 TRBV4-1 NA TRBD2 CASSRTSGRGAYNEQFF TGCGCCAGCAGCAGAACTAGCGGGAGGGGGGCGTACAATGAGCAGTTCTTC